Listed here are 30 T cell receptor beta chains from one sample, sequenced in a study of cytomegalovirus exposure and HLA in healthy donors. The PCR made use of 60 Vbeta and 13 Jbeta primers. Profiled with immunoSEQ multiplex PCR; TCRdb holds only in-frame clones, not every one. The sample holds some 190,000 clones, roughly 75% seen once. What was sequenced was PBMCs. These receptors all stem from a woman aged 30 to 39 in good health and CMV-seronegative.

The rearrangement links TRBV25-1 to TRBJ1-2; TRBD1 aligns across 12 bases. The J segment lost 8 bases and the V segment lost 1 base, leaving 2 bases of the junction unmatched. This CDR3 comprises 14 residues. Germline V CDR1 and CDR2: MGHDK, SYGVNS. This CDR3 reads CASSESGTGGGYTF. DNA of the CDR3: TGTGCCAGCAGTGAATCGGGGACAGGGGGCGGCTACACCTTC.

This sequence joins TRBV2 and TRBJ2-7, with TRBD2 matching over 11 bases. Germline assignment: CDR1 SNHLY and CDR2 FYNNEI. This CDR3 region has 16 residues. Unmatched junction bases numbered 7, after V lost 6 bases and J lost 0 bases. For the CDR3, the DNA is TGTGCCAGCAGCCCCGGGACTAGCGGACTCTCCTACGAGCAGTACTTC. It is translated as CASSPGTSGLSYEQYF.

The chain carries TRBV14 and TRBJ1-1, with D perhaps TRBD1 (6 bases). Trimming left V 2 bases short and J 1 base short, with 20 bases between. The CDR3 has 18 residues. CDR1 and CDR2 from the germline V gene are SGHDN and FVKESK. The CDR3 DNA reads TGTGCCAGCAGCCAACGAAGGACAGAAGGGTGGGGGAACACTGAAGCTTTCTTT. Encoded protein: CASSQRRTEGWGNTEAFF.

The chain has TRBV7-2 and TRBJ2-5, with 9 bases lining up with TRBD2. The CDR3 length is 14 residues. CDR1 is SGHTA, CDR2 FQGNSA, per germline. J lost 5 bases, V lost 6 bases, and 7 bases had no gene match. The CDR3 coding sequence is TGTGCCAGCAGTCCAGGGACTAGCAGGGAGACCCAGTACTTC. Translating gives CASSPGTSRETQYF.

The chain is built from TRBV18 and TRBJ1-2, with TRBD1 identical over 11 bases. Germline-derived CDR1 and CDR2 are KGHSH and LQKENI. The CDR3 contains 15 residues. V shed 5 bases and J 4 bases; nucleotides not matched to a gene: 6. CDR3 coding DNA: TGTGCCAGCTCATCGATGGACAGGGGGCTCTATGGCTACACCTTC. Translated, it gives CASSSMDRGLYGYTF.

The rearrangement links TRBV9 to TRBJ1-5, with a tentative D call TRBD1 (6 bases). Per germline, CDR1 SGDLS and CDR2 YYNGEE. The CDR3 runs 14 residues. Between the trimmed V and J ends, which lost 5 bases and 5 bases, there was a span of 14 bases. CDR3 nucleotide sequence: TGTGCCAGCAGTGAGAGGGGGGGGCATCAGCCCCAGCATTTT. The encoded protein is CASSERGGHQPQHF. Full variable domain (remainder filled in from reference TRBV9 and TRBJ1-5): DSGVTQTPKHLITATGQRVTLRCSPRSGDLSVYWYQQSLDQGLQFLIQYYNGEERAKGNILERFSAQQFPDLHSELNLSSLELGDSALYFCASSERGGHQPQHFGDGTRLSIL.

This chain joins TRBV7-3 and TRBJ2-1, with 7 bases lining up with TRBD1. The CDR3 consists of 15 residues. Germline-derived CDR1 and CDR2 are SGHTA and FQGTGA. J lost 0 bases, V lost 6 bases, and 5 bases had no gene match. The CDR3 sequence: CASSPDRSSYNEQFF. The CDR3 DNA sequence: TGTGCCAGCAGTCCGGACAGGAGCTCCTACAATGAGCAGTTCTTC.

The chain has TRBV6-1 and TRBJ2-7; TRBD2 aligns across 8 bases. Germline V gives CDR1 MNHNS, CDR2 SASEGT. The length of the CDR3 is 14 residues. After removal of 5 bases from V and 1 base from J, the junction contained 4 bases not matched to a gene. The CDR3 loop reads CASSFSGASYEQYF. The CDR3 bases are TGTGCCAGCAGTTTTAGCGGGGCGTCCTACGAGCAGTACTTC.

In the case of this clone: Within the sample, other DNA sequences also encode this same CDR3. The J gene is TRBJ2-1, the V gene TRBV5-1; D not resolved. V was cut by 0 bases and J by 0 bases, with 7 bases left in between. CDR1 is SGHRS, CDR2 YFSETQ, per germline. The length of the CDR3 is 15 residues. The CDR3 sequence is CASSLVSSSYNEQFF. The DNA for the CDR3 is TGCGCCAGCAGCTTGGTGTCCAGCTCCTACAATGAGCAGTTCTTC.

The rearrangement joins TRBV27 to TRBJ1-1, with D maybe TRBD1 (6 bases). The CDR3 totals 13 residues. Germline V gene lookup returns CDR1 MNHEY and CDR2 SMNVEV (reference sequence). Between the trimmed V and J ends, which lost 5 bases and 1 base, there was a span of 8 bases. Here the CDR3 DNA reads TGTGCCAGCAGTGACAGGTGGAACACTGAAGCTTTCTTT. This translates into CASSDRWNTEAFF.

The V gene is TRBV9, the J gene TRBJ1-3; 7 bases match TRBD1. CDR3 length: 16 residues. Germline assignment: CDR1 SGDLS and CDR2 YYNGEE. With V trimmed by 4 bases and J by 0 bases, 7 bases remained unmatched. The CDR3 sequence: CASSPQGTVSGNTIYF. As DNA, the CDR3 is TGTGCCAGCAGCCCGCAGGGGACAGTCTCTGGAAACACCATATATTTT. Looking up the rest from reference TRBV9 and TRBJ1-3 gives the full variable domain: DSGVTQTPKHLITATGQRVTLRCSPRSGDLSVYWYQQSLDQGLQFLIQYYNGEERAKGNILERFSAQQFPDLHSELNLSSLELGDSALYFCASSPQGTVSGNTIYFGEGSWLTVV.

The rearrangement joins TRBV4-2 to TRBJ2-3; the match to TRBD2 covers 8 bases. Germline V lookup: CDR1 LGHNA, CDR2 YNFKEQ. CDR3 size: 17 residues. V shed 2 bases, J shed 2 bases, and the junction held 9 bases outside the gene matches. This CDR3 is CASSQQPSGGVTDTQYF. In DNA, the CDR3 is TGTGCCAGCAGCCAACAACCTTCGGGAGGGGTCACAGATACGCAGTATTTT.

The rearrangement uses TRBV4-1 and TRBJ2-7, with TRBD2 matching 9 bases. The CDR3 length is 14 residues. Per germline, CDR1 MGHRA and CDR2 YSYEKL. Trimming took 4 bases from V and 0 from J; bases not matched to a gene: 1. The CDR3 here is CASSLAGDSYEQYF. The CDR3 DNA is TGCGCCAGCAGCCTAGCGGGGGACTCCTACGAGCAGTACTTC.

This clone was recorded once. The rearrangement joins TRBV7-2 to TRBJ1-2; 7 bases agree with TRBD1. J was trimmed by 8 bases and V by 3 bases; bases with no gene match: 12. The CDR3 runs to 15 residues. In germline, CDR1 is SGHTA, CDR2 FQGNSA. CDR3 amino acids: CASSFGQGGNSGYTF. In DNA, the CDR3 is TGTGCCAGCAGCTTCGGCCAGGGGGGTAATTCAGGCTACACCTTC.

CDR3 DNA sequence: TGTGCCAGCAGTGCCTCTTCTGCAGGATCTAACTATGGCTACACCTTC. Protein sequence: CASSASSAGSNYGYTF. The rearrangement joins TRBV2 to TRBJ1-2; D call uncertain. With 4 bases removed from V and 0 bases from J, the gap between germline ends came to 15 bases. CDR1 SNHLY and CDR2 FYNNEI come from the germline V gene. The CDR3 is 16 amino acids.

CDR3 nucleotides: TGTGCCAGCACCCACACCGGGACAGGGTGGTCACCCCTCCACTTT. This translates into CASTHTGTGWSPLHF. This chain uses TRBV28 with TRBJ1-6; TRBD1 matches 9 bases. The length of the CDR3 is 15 residues. Germline-derived CDR1 and CDR2 are MDHEN and SYDVKM. The V and J ends lost 7 bases and 10 bases, in that order; junction bases with no gene match: 11.

J is TRBJ2-1 and V is TRBV18; 7 bases match TRBD1. There are 16 residues in the CDR3. CDR1 is KGHSH, CDR2 LQKENI, per germline. V trimming: 3 bases; J trimming: 1 base; junction bases outside the gene matches: 6. The CDR3 reads CASSPTAGGSYNEQFF. The CDR3 nucleotides are TGTGCCAGCTCACCCACAGCAGGGGGTTCCTACAATGAGCAGTTCTTC.

The chain links TRBV4-1 to TRBJ2-5; a possible D gene is TRBD1 (6 bases). The closer fit of TRBJ2-7 to the DNA end suggests the J call may be wrong. Germline CDR1 is MGHRA and CDR2 is YSYEKL. This CDR3 spans 16 amino acids. This CDR3 is CASSQEDSGAIHEQYF. The CDR3 coding sequence is TGCGCCAGCAGCCAAGAGGACAGTGGAGCTATTCACGAGCAGTACTTC.

This chain connects TRBV6-5 to TRBJ2-1, with D possibly matching TRBD2 (5 bases). Germline-derived CDR1 and CDR2 are MNHEY and SVGAGI. V lost 2 bases to trimming and J lost 12 bases, with 14 bases between them. The CDR3 covers 13 residues. CDR3 sequence reads: CASSYATIYGQFF. As DNA, the CDR3 is TGTGCCAGCAGTTACGCGACTATTTATGGGCAGTTCTTC.

With regard to this clone: Other DNA sequences from this sample encode an identical CDR3 as well. The chain uses TRBV7-2 and TRBJ2-7; 7 bases fit TRBD1. Germline V lookup: CDR1 SGHTA, CDR2 FQGNSA. With V trimmed by 5 bases and J by 3 bases, 1 base remained unmatched. The CDR3 spans 12 residues. CDR3 residues: CASSRQGYEQYF. The CDR3 DNA is TGTGCCAGCAGCAGACAGGGCTACGAGCAGTACTTC.

This chain joins TRBV5-5 and TRBJ2-7; 12 bases are a match to TRBD1. Germline trimming cut 7 bases from V and 9 bases from J; bases unmatched to any gene: 5. The CDR3 is 12 residues long. In germline, CDR1 is SGHKS, CDR2 YYEKEE (reference sequence). In DNA, the CDR3 is TGTGCCAGCGGGACAGGGGGCGGTGGGCAGTACTTC. Its protein is CASGTGGGGQYF.

The chain is built from TRBV7-8 and TRBJ1-6; no clear D. The CDR3 length is 15 residues. CDR1 is SGHVS and CDR2 is FQNEAQ in the germline V gene. The V gene lost 0 bases and the J gene lost 7 bases, with 10 bases spanning the gap. CDR3 region: CASSLALDGNSPLHF. DNA for the CDR3: TGTGCCAGCAGCTTAGCTCTAGACGGGAATTCACCCCTCCACTTT.

The genes are TRBV11-2 and TRBJ2-5, with 10 bases identical to TRBD1. The junction had 5 bases not matched to a gene; V was cut back by 4 bases and J by 0 bases. The CDR3 runs 16 residues. Germline V gene sequence: CDR1 SGHAT, CDR2 FQNNGV. CDR3 loop: CASSSRDRGYQETQYF. CDR3 DNA sequence: TGTGCCAGCAGCTCCCGGGACAGGGGATACCAAGAGACCCAGTACTTC.

This chain uses TRBV1 with TRBJ1-2; TRBD1, the table's D call, lacks a check against the DNA. TRBV1 represents a pseudogene. This CDR3 region has 22 residues. Here the CDR3 DNA reads TGCACCAGCAGCCAAGATCTTGGCCAGGGTAAGTCCTCCTTCCAAGCTAACTATGGCTACACCTTC. The encoded protein is CTSSQDLGQGKSSFQANYGYTF.

This chain uses TRBV18 with TRBJ2-5; D not certain. Germline-derived CDR1 and CDR2 are KGHSH and LQKENI. V lost 2 bases to trimming and J lost 0 bases, with 4 bases between them. This CDR3 region has 13 residues. The CDR3 DNA reads as TGTGCCAGCTCACCATTCGACCAAGAGACCCAGTACTTC. It codes for CASSPFDQETQYF.

Only one count was recorded for this clone. The chain uses TRBV30 and TRBJ1-2, with 9 bases identical to TRBD1. The CDR3 runs 14 residues. Germline CDR1 and CDR2: GTSNPN and SVGIG (reference sequence). J was trimmed by 3 bases and V by 5 bases; bases with no gene match: 7. This chain's CDR3 is CAWLRDRVDYGYTF. DNA for the CDR3: TGTGCCTGGCTGAGGGACAGGGTAGACTATGGCTACACCTTC. Drawing the rest from reference TRBV30 and TRBJ1-2, the complete variable domain is SQTIHQWPATLVQPVGSPLSLECTVEGTSNPNLYWYRQAAGRGLQLLFYSVGIGQISSEVPQNLSASRPQDRQFILSSKKLLLSDSGFYLCAWLRDRVDYGYTFGSGTRLTVV.

The V gene is TRBV2, the J gene TRBJ2-5; 11 bases match TRBD2. The J segment lost 2 bases and the V segment lost 8 bases, leaving 10 bases of the junction unmatched. CDR3 length equals 16 residues. Germline CDR1 reads SNHLY; CDR2 reads FYNNEI. CDR3: CASGELAGVAQETQYF. The CDR3 DNA is TGTGCCAGCGGGGAACTAGCGGGGGTCGCTCAAGAGACCCAGTACTTC.

The rearrangement links TRBV2 to TRBJ1-6, with TRBD1 matching 8 bases. CDR1 and CDR2 from the germline V gene are SNHLY and FYNNEI. The ends lost 9 bases at V and 7 bases at J; junction bases unmatched: 5. This CDR3 has 13 amino acids. DNA of the CDR3: TGTGCCAGAGGACAGGGCCCGAATTCACCCCTCCACTTT. Its protein product is CARGQGPNSPLHF.

V is TRBV30 and J is TRBJ2-7; TRBD2 matches 9 bases. This CDR3 spans 14 amino acids. Germline assignment: CDR1 GTSNPN and CDR2 SVGIG (reference sequence). V trimming: 5 bases; J trimming: 7 bases; junction bases outside the gene matches: 12. As DNA, the CDR3 is TGTGCCTGGGGCTCCCGACAGCGGGGGGAAGAGCAGTACTTC. Translation: CAWGSRQRGEEQYF.

The rearrangement links TRBV6-5 to TRBJ1-2; tentatively, D is TRBD1 (5 bases). The CDR3 is made up of 13 amino acids. V lost 3 bases and J lost 4, with 9 bases in between. Germline CDR1 MNHEY, CDR2 SVGAGI. The CDR3 DNA reads as TGTGCCAGCAGTTATGACAGCTTCTATGGCTACACCTTC. Amino acid sequence: CASSYDSFYGYTF.